This T cell receptor (beta chain) derives from a study of T cells expressing NK-cell markers. Whole-study context: The authors derived TCR beta repertoires from sorted CD3+CD56+NKG2C+, CD3+CD56+NKG2C- and CD3+CD56-NKG2C+ T cells.

Germline V gives CDR1 LGHNA, CDR2 YNFKEQ. The CDR3 extends over 16 amino acids. Study-level points and caveats: In a handful of donors, dominant NKG2C+ clonotypes were roughly 1.0-8% of CD8+ T cells. In several donors, dominant clonotypes made up about 25-60.1% of CD3+CD56-NKG2C+ cells.

Points on this clonotype: Its antigen is unidentified.

The TCR beta cDNA came from 5'RACE template switching with UMIs. From the 5' RACE reads, TCRdb lists one entry per CDR3 protein and no DNA. The table counts 350,000 to 500,000 distinct CDR3 sequences; 7.3% lies in the top ten. The clonotype was recovered from a woman aged 18 to 75 in good health. The chain employs TRBV4-2 and TRBJ2-1; TCRdb returns TRBD1, unconfirmable since there is no DNA. Sequenced: blood T cells: a sorted CD56 or NKG2C T cell subset, CD4+ or CD8+ T cells, or bulk PBMC T cells (not recorded which). The CDR3 region is CASSQDLAGTVNEQFF.